A selection of T cell receptor beta chains follows, all from one sample in a study of T cells in Graves' hyperthyroidism and ophthalmopathy. One entry per CDR3 protein results from TCRdb running MiXCR on the multiplex PCR reads. The sample gives around 440,000 distinct CDR3 sequences, around 14% of which show up once; around 7.7% is in the top ten. Input material: blood. The receptors here all came from a woman between 18 and 29 years old with Graves' hyperthyroidism. The CDR3 runs from the conserved cysteine through the conserved F or W. The order of the fields is V gene, D gene, clone size, J gene, CDR3 DNA, CDR3 protein. A D gene is named only where the DNA matches it firmly. Size is omitted from some rows. Given values are once, few, many or a class for expanded clones.

v_call: TRBV18; d_call: .; clone_size: many; j_call: TRBJ2-5; cdr3_nt: TGTGCCAGCTCACCAGGGTCAGCTCTAGAGACCCAGTACTTC; cdr3_aa: CASSPGSALETQYF
v_call: TRBV30; d_call: TRBD2; clone_size: many; j_call: TRBJ2-7; cdr3_nt: TGTGCCTGGAGTATGGGGGGGATAAAGTACGAGCAGTACTTC; cdr3_aa: CAWSMGGIKYEQYF
v_call: TRBV20-1; d_call: TRBD2; clone_size: .; j_call: TRBJ2-7; cdr3_nt: TGCAGTGTAAGACTAGCGGGTCTCCGTGCTTATTCCTACGAGCAGTACTTC; cdr3_aa: CSVRLAGLRAYSYEQYF
v_call: TRBV7-2; d_call: TRBD2; clone_size: few; j_call: TRBJ2-7; cdr3_nt: TGTGCCAGCAGCTTATCGGGTTGGACTAGCGGGTACGAGCAGTACTTC; cdr3_aa: CASSLSGWTSGYEQYF
v_call: TRBV6-2/TRBV6-3; d_call: .; clone_size: few; j_call: TRBJ2-3; cdr3_nt: TGTGCCAGCAGGGGGGACGGCACAGATACGCAGTATTTT; cdr3_aa: CASRGDGTDTQYF
v_call: TRBV20-1; d_call: .; clone_size: many; j_call: TRBJ2-3; cdr3_nt: TGCAGTGCTAGAGGGACCAGGGGCACAGATACGCAGTATTTT; cdr3_aa: CSARGTRGTDTQYF
v_call: TRBV11-2; d_call: .; clone_size: .; j_call: TRBJ1-4; cdr3_nt: TGTGCCAGCAGCCAGAGGGCAGGGAAGACGCCTAATGAAAAACTGTTTTTT; cdr3_aa: CASSQRAGKTPNEKLFF
v_call: TRBV15; d_call: .; clone_size: few; j_call: TRBJ1-3; cdr3_nt: TGTGCCACCAGCAGAGAAGGGGTTCTCTCTGGAAACACCATATATTTT; cdr3_aa: CATSREGVLSGNTIYF
v_call: TRBV7-3; d_call: TRBD1; clone_size: many; j_call: TRBJ1-2; cdr3_nt: TGTGCCAGCAGCTTGGGTCACAGGGGCGATGACTATGGCTACACCTTC; cdr3_aa: CASSLGHRGDDYGYTF
v_call: TRBV6-5; d_call: .; clone_size: many; j_call: TRBJ1-2; cdr3_nt: TGTGCCAGCAGTTACTCCAGGAGGACGGGAGAATCTTATGGCTACACCTTC; cdr3_aa: CASSYSRRTGESYGYTF
v_call: TRBV12-3/TRBV12-4; d_call: .; clone_size: .; j_call: TRBJ2-1; cdr3_nt: TGTGCCAGCAGTTTGGGTGGGGGGGCGAACAGTGAGCAGTTCTTC; cdr3_aa: CASSLGGGANSEQFF
v_call: TRBV12-3/TRBV12-4; d_call: .; clone_size: many; j_call: TRBJ2-2; cdr3_nt: TGTGCCAGCAGGGGGGGCACCGGGGAGCTGTTTTTT; cdr3_aa: CASRGGTGELFF
v_call: TRBV14; d_call: .; clone_size: .; j_call: TRBJ2-7; cdr3_nt: TGTGCCAGCAGCCAAGTGGTCAGCCCAACTCCTACGAAGCAGTACTTC; cdr3_aa: CASSQVVSPTPTKQYF
v_call: TRBV20-1; d_call: TRBD1; clone_size: many; j_call: TRBJ1-2; cdr3_nt: TGCAGTGCTAGAGATCGGTCCAGGGGGGCATATGGCTACACCTTC; cdr3_aa: CSARDRSRGAYGYTF
v_call: TRBV11-2; d_call: TRBD1; clone_size: many; j_call: TRBJ2-7; cdr3_nt: TGTGCCAGCAGCTTAGGGGGGGCCTGGGACAGGGCGAGCTCCTACGAGCAGTACTTC; cdr3_aa: CASSLGGAWDRASSYEQYF
v_call: TRBV10-3; d_call: .; clone_size: .; j_call: TRBJ2-1; cdr3_nt: TGTGCCATCAGTGAGTCTGCTTATGAGCAGTTCTTC; cdr3_aa: CAISESAYEQFF
v_call: TRBV5-1; d_call: .; clone_size: many; j_call: TRBJ2-2; cdr3_nt: TGCGCCAGCAGCTTATTCGCGGGAACTACCGGGGAGCTGTTTTTT; cdr3_aa: CASSLFAGTTGELFF
v_call: TRBV20-1; d_call: .; clone_size: .; j_call: TRBJ2-1; cdr3_nt: TGCAGTGCCCCATCATTCGACTCCGCCTCCTACAATGAGCAGTTCTTC; cdr3_aa: CSAPSFDSASYNEQFF
v_call: TRBV18; d_call: .; clone_size: many; j_call: TRBJ1-2; cdr3_nt: TGTGCCAGCTCACCACCGTGGGGGATAGGCTATGGCTACACCTTC; cdr3_aa: CASSPPWGIGYGYTF
v_call: TRBV6-1; d_call: TRBD1; clone_size: many; j_call: TRBJ2-7; cdr3_nt: TGTGCCAGCAGTGGCAGGGGGTTCCACGAGCAGTACTTC; cdr3_aa: CASSGRGFHEQYF
v_call: TRBV6-1; d_call: TRBD2; clone_size: many; j_call: TRBJ2-1; cdr3_nt: TGTGCCAGCAGTCCTCGGTGGACTAGCGGGATCTCCTACAATGAGCAGTTCTTC; cdr3_aa: CASSPRWTSGISYNEQFF
v_call: TRBV27; d_call: .; clone_size: .; j_call: TRBJ1-1; cdr3_nt: TGTGCCAGCAGTTTGGCAGGGCAGATAACAACTGAAGCTTTCTTT; cdr3_aa: CASSLAGQITTEAFF
v_call: TRBV7-2; d_call: TRBD1; clone_size: many; j_call: TRBJ2-7; cdr3_nt: TGTGCCAGCAGATCTGACAGGGCCTACGAGCAGTACTTC; cdr3_aa: CASRSDRAYEQYF